This paragraph reports one TCR beta chain. This sample stems from a study of blood T cell repertoires in COVID-19. The table came from immunoSEQ multiplex PCR; TCRdb's copy has only in-frame clones and leaves some out. In the table there are 160,000 or so clones, 75% to 85% of which are singletons. J was trimmed by 5 bases and V by 3 bases; bases with no gene match: 3. From germline, CDR1 is SGHRS and CDR2 YFSETQ. The CDR3 runs to 13 residues. The rearrangement uses TRBV5-1 and TRBJ2-7, with TRBD1 matching 9 bases. This receptor was obtained from a man between 45 and 60 years old who had recovered from COVID-19. Input material: PBMCs or T cells enriched from blood (not recorded which). The CDR3 DNA is TGCGCCAGCAGCTGGGACAGGGTAGACGAGCAGTACTTC. It codes for CASSWDRVDEQYF.